This T cell receptor (beta chain) was documented in a study of beta chain features in type 1 diabetes. Overall study context: Patients were similar to healthy donors in age and gender (as well as in cell yields). Sorted cells from all samples, numbering some 99,000,000, were examined. Study-wide points: Compared with healthy donors, patients appeared to share more similar naive, central memory and regulatory TCRB repertoires.

This clone has just a few counts. What it recognizes is unknown. The length of the CDR3 is 15 residues. Germline values: CDR1 LNHNV, CDR2 YYDKDF (reference sequence). V gave up 0 bases and J gave up 2 bases, with 9 bases separating them. Every bit of the isolated RNA underwent reverse transcription, so sequencing read expressed TCRB transcripts. Data came from immunoSEQ multiplex PCR; TCRdb stores just in-frame clones and leaves some out. The sample carries 450,000 or so clones, about an eighth recorded once. The sequence derives from a woman aged 18 to 35 in good health. The V call is TRBV15, the J call TRBJ2-3; D unclear. What was sequenced was naive CD4+ T cells from blood. The CDR3 DNA follows: TGTGCCACCAGCAGAGATCGAGGATTCACAGATACGCAGTATTTT. Its protein product is CATSRDRGFTDTQYF.